This T cell receptor (beta chain) was found in a study of shared clonotypes between healthy human individuals. At the level of the study: Researchers assigned three CD4 naive, three CD4 memory, two CD8 naive and one CD8 memory plate to each donor.

The CDR3 runs 14 residues. CDR1 is MDHEN and CDR2 is SYDVKM in the germline V gene. Unmatched junction bases numbered 11, after V lost 6 bases and J lost 8 bases. A few counts support this clone. The authors loaded roughly 200 ng DNA, some 32,000 T cell genomes, into sorted-subset replicate PCRs. TCRdb keeps only in-frame clones here, not all; method: immunoSEQ multiplex PCR. The sample lists around 990,000 clones, approximately 75% occurring once. Material for sequencing was memory CD4+ T cells from PBMCs. Subset denoted: CD45RA-negative fraction. The TCR sequence derives from a man between 18 and 29 years old in good health. Some clones in this sample may be carry-over from other donors' samples. The chain links TRBV28 to TRBJ1-2, with 8 bases matching TRBD1. As DNA, the CDR3 is TGTGCCAGCAGCCCACTCCGACAGGGGCGAGGCTACACCTTC. Translation gives CASSPLRQGRGYTF.